Listed below are T cell receptor beta chains from one sample, sequenced in a study of T cell responses to AZD1222 COVID-19 vaccine. Libraries were prepared by immunoSEQ multiplex PCR; TCRdb keeps only in-frame clonotypes and omits some of them. The profile shows approximately 120,000 clones, around 87% of them singletons. Sample: peripheral blood, taken 28 days after the second AZD1222 dose. The receptors were gathered from an adult who received the AZD1222 COVID-19 vaccine. Each CDR3 is given with its conserved first and last residue. The D gene is left open where the match is weak. For some rows the clone size is stated as once, few or many, or as a class when expanded; others skip it.

CDR3 DNA,CDR3 protein,clone size,J gene,D gene,V gene
TGTGCCAGCAGCGCGGACAGGGCCTATGGCTACACCTTC,CASSADRAYGYTF,.,TRBJ1-2,TRBD1,TRBV9
TGTGCCAGCAGCCGGGGTGGAAGGACGCAGTATTTT,CASSRGGRTQYF,.,TRBJ2-3,.,TRBV3-1/TRBV3-2
TGTGCCAGCAGCTTTTGGACAGGGGACTACGAGCAGTACTTC,CASSFWTGDYEQYF,.,TRBJ2-7,TRBD1,TRBV7-2
TGTGCCACCAGGAATAGTGGGTTCACTGAAGCTTTCTTT,CATRNSGFTEAFF,once,TRBJ1-1,.,TRBV24-1
TGTGCCAGCAGCTTAGCGCGAATCTCCTACGAGCAGTACTTC,CASSLARISYEQYF,.,TRBJ2-7,.,TRBV7-2
TGTGCCAGCAGCGGGAACTCCTACGAGCAGTACTTC,CASSGNSYEQYF,.,TRBJ2-7,.,TRBV6-5
TGTGCCAGCTCTACGGGACAGGGATCGGGGACCGGGGAGCTGTTTTTT,CASSTGQGSGTGELFF,.,TRBJ2-2,TRBD1,TRBV18
TGTGCCAGCTCACCCACCGCTAGCGGATACTACGAGCAGTACTTC,CASSPTASGYYEQYF,.,TRBJ2-7,TRBD2,TRBV18
TGTGCCAGCAGCCTGACCCCATCAGAGACCCAGTACTTC,CASSLTPSETQYF,once,TRBJ2-5,.,TRBV25-1
TGTGCCAGCAGCCCCTCTACAGGGATCGGGTCTATGGATCAGCCCCAGCATTTT,CASSPSTGIGSMDQPQHF,.,TRBJ1-5,.,TRBV28
TGTGCCAGCTCCCCACAGGGAACTGAAGCTTTCTTT,CASSPQGTEAFF,.,TRBJ1-1,.,TRBV18
TGCAGCGTTGACAGGGGGCAAGTCGATGAGCAGTTCTTC,CSVDRGQVDEQFF,.,TRBJ2-1,TRBD1,TRBV29-1
TGCGCCAGCAGCTTGGAGGGCAGGGTTCTGAACACTGAAGCTTTCTTT,CASSLEGRVLNTEAFF,few,TRBJ1-1,.,TRBV5-1
TGTGCCAGCAGCCGAAGGACTAGCGAACCAGATACGCAGTATTTT,CASSRRTSEPDTQYF,.,TRBJ2-3,TRBD2,TRBV7-9
TGTGCCAGCAGCAAAACTGGTGGCGGGGATACGCAGTATTTT,CASSKTGGGDTQYF,.,TRBJ2-3,.,TRBV7-3
TGTGCCAGCAGTGAGGAGGAGGGGACCTATGGCTACACCTTC,CASSEEEGTYGYTF,.,TRBJ1-2,.,TRBV2
TGTGCCAGCAGCTTAGTTAGCAATCAGCCCCAGCATTTT,CASSLVSNQPQHF,.,TRBJ1-5,.,TRBV7-8
TGTGCCAGCCGCCGGACAAGCATTAACTATGGCTACACCTTC,CASRRTSINYGYTF,few,TRBJ1-2,.,TRBV27
TGTGCCAGTAGCAGACAGGGGGGTCTCTACGAGCAGTACTTC,CASSRQGGLYEQYF,.,TRBJ2-7,TRBD1,TRBV28
TGTGCCTGGAGGGGGCGGGGAGCCGCGAACACCGGGGAGCTGTTTTTT,CAWRGRGAANTGELFF,.,TRBJ2-2,.,TRBV30
TGTGCCGCGCTCAAGACGGGGGCCGGGGAGCTGTTTTTT,CAALKTGAGELFF,.,TRBJ2-2,.,TRBV28
TGTGCCTGGAGTGTCTCGATCGGATCCTATAATTCACCCCTCCACTTT,CAWSVSIGSYNSPLHF,.,TRBJ1-6,.,TRBV30
TGTGCCAGCAGCCCCGGGACAGTTTACGAGCAGTACTTC,CASSPGTVYEQYF,.,TRBJ2-7,TRBD1,TRBV5-5
TGTGCCACCAGTCATGGATCTCAGCCCCAGCATTTT,CATSHGSQPQHF,once,TRBJ1-5,.,TRBV24-1
TGTGCCAGCATGCCCCCCGCGGGGGGCACTGAAGCTTTCTTT,CASMPPAGGTEAFF,.,TRBJ1-1,.,TRBV7-9
TGTGCCAGCAGCTTAGTCGTCCAAACAGGGGCCGGTTTGAACACTGAAGCTTTCTTT,CASSLVVQTGAGLNTEAFF,once,TRBJ1-1,TRBD1,TRBV7-9
TGTGCCAGCAGCCAAGAGGGCTCTAGAAACACCATATATTTT,CASSQEGSRNTIYF,.,TRBJ1-3,.,TRBV3-1/TRBV3-2
TGTGCCAGCAGCTTCCCCTTCTGGGACAAGATATCTCAAGAGACCCAGTACTTC,CASSFPFWDKISQETQYF,.,TRBJ2-5,.,TRBV11-2
TGTGCCAGCAGCCAGACAGGACTAGCGGGATCCGAGCAGTACTTC,CASSQTGLAGSEQYF,.,TRBJ2-7,TRBD2,TRBV3-1/TRBV3-2
TGTGCCATCAGGGGGCGAACAGGGGACTATGGCTACACCTTC,CAIRGRTGDYGYTF,.,TRBJ1-2,TRBD1,TRBV10-3
TGTGCCAGCAGGGAGACCCACACAGCTAATTATGGCTACACCTTC,CASRETHTANYGYTF,.,TRBJ1-2,.,TRBV6-4
TGTGCCAGCAGCAGGGGGGGGCTAACCTCCTACGAGCAGTACTTC,CASSRGGLTSYEQYF,.,TRBJ2-7,.,TRBV3-1/TRBV3-2
TGTGCCAGCAGCCAAGTCTCCATACAGGAGAACACCGGGGAGCTGTTTTTT,CASSQVSIQENTGELFF,.,TRBJ2-2,.,TRBV3-1/TRBV3-2
TGCAGCGTTGTTGAGACATCGAGCGAGCAGTACTTC,CSVVETSSEQYF,.,TRBJ2-7,.,TRBV29-1
TGCGCCAGCAGCGAACTACTAGGACAGGGGCAAGGCTACACCTTC,CASSELLGQGQGYTF,.,TRBJ1-2,TRBD1,TRBV5-1